The 30 T cell receptor beta chains in this list originate from one sample, sequenced in a study of neurological immune-mediated disorders. TCRdb redid the calling of the 5' RACE reads with MiXCR, one entry per CDR3 protein. The sample lists approximately 50,000 distinct CDR3 sequences, 10% occurring once. Sequences were obtained from PBMCs. The receptors stem from a man aged 70-80 years with HTLV-1-associated myelopathy (HAM/TSP).

This clonotype was found many times. V gene TRBV5-1 combines with J gene TRBJ2-1, with TRBD1 identical over 7 bases. The CDR3 extends over 17 amino acids. The germline V gene encodes CDR1 SGHRS and CDR2 YFSETQ. Trimming took 0 bases from V and 4 from J; bases not matched to a gene: 10. The CDR3 spells CASSLESQGVGYNEQFF. CDR3 sequence (DNA): TGCGCCAGCAGCTTGGAATCCCAGGGGGTTGGATACAATGAGCAGTTCTTC.

The sample holds many counts of this clonotype. The chain employs TRBV7-2 and TRBJ2-4, with 7 bases aligning to TRBD2. Trimming at V came to 2 bases and at J to 4 bases, leaving 2 bases not matched to a gene. This CDR3 is 14 amino acids long. Germline V gene data show CDR1 as SGHTA and CDR2 as FQGNSA. The CDR3 loop reads CASSLRREKNIQYF. CDR3 bases: TGTGCCAGCAGCTTACGGCGGGAGAAAAACATTCAGTACTTC. The complete variable domain, with remaining parts taken from reference TRBV7-2 and TRBJ2-4, reads GAGVSQSPSNKVTEKGKDVELRCDPISGHTALYWYRQSLGQGLEFLIYFQGNSAPDKSGLPSDRFSAERTGGSVSTLTIQRTQQEDSAVYLCASSLRREKNIQYFGAGTRLSVL.

This clonotype was seen repeatedly, ten times or more. The chain combines TRBV7-2 with TRBJ1-1; maybe TRBD1 (6 bases). The CDR3 sequence is 13 residues long. V was pared by 5 bases and J by 7 bases, with 14 bases between. CDR1 is SGHTA and CDR2 is FQGNSA in the germline V gene. In DNA form, the CDR3 reads TGTGCCAGCAGCCAACAAACAGGGATTGAAGCTTTCTTT. It is translated as CASSQQTGIEAFF.

The table lists this clonotype with many counts. V and J are TRBV20-1 and TRBJ1-2; tentatively, D is TRBD1 (6 bases). The CDR3 covers 13 residues. CDR1 and CDR2 (germline): DFQATT, SNEGSKA (reference sequence). The germline V and J ends were trimmed by 6 bases and 6 bases, with 17 bases remaining between them. The chain's CDR3 is CSAATGMVNGYTF. CDR3 sequence (DNA): TGCAGTGCCGCCACAGGGATGGTAAATGGCTACACCTTC.

This clonotype was seen many times. The V and J genes are TRBV28 and TRBJ2-7; D perhaps matches TRBD1 (6 bases). CDR3 length equals 14 residues. V was trimmed by 3 bases and J by 2 bases, leaving 11 bases between them. In germline, CDR1 is MDHEN, CDR2 SYDVKM. The CDR3 sequence is CASSFGQRPYEQYF. The CDR3 nucleotides are TGTGCCAGCAGTTTTGGACAGAGACCCTACGAGCAGTACTTC. The full variable domain, with the rest looked up from reference TRBV28 and TRBJ2-7, is DVKVTQSSRYLVKRTGEKVFLECVQDMDHENMFWYRQDPGLGLRLIYFSYDVKMKEKGDIPEGYSVSREKKERFSLILESASTNQTSMYLCASSFGQRPYEQYFGPGTRLTVT.

This clonotype was seen many times. The rearrangement links TRBV10-3 to TRBJ2-5; D gene ambiguous. Trimming stripped 2 bases from V and 1 base from J, with 8 bases between. CDR1 ENHRY and CDR2 SYGVKD come from the germline V gene. This CDR3 has 14 amino acids. In DNA form, the CDR3 reads TGTGCCATCAGTGAGCTAGGAATCCAAGAGACCCAGTACTTC. This translates into CAISELGIQETQYF.

This clonotype has a count of ten or more. The chain combines TRBV2 with TRBJ2-3, with D unclear. V shed 7 bases and J shed 1 base, with 9 bases lying between them. Germline-derived CDR1 and CDR2 are SNHLY and FYNNEI. This CDR3 spans 13 amino acids. CDR3: CASNMRRTDTQYF. DNA for the CDR3: TGTGCCAGCAATATGCGGCGCACAGATACGCAGTATTTT.

The chain couples TRBV7-8 to TRBJ1-3, with 8 bases matching TRBD1. The germline V gene has CDR1 SGHVS and CDR2 FQNEAQ. This CDR3 region has 14 residues. The V segment lost 6 bases and the J segment 4 bases; nucleotides outside the gene matches: 5. The DNA for the CDR3 is TGTGCCAGCAGTTGGGACAGGATGGGAAACACCATATATTTT. Translation gives CASSWDRMGNTIYF.

In this sample, this clonotype turned up many times. The chain carries TRBV6-5 and TRBJ2-7; 7 bases line up with TRBD1. V lost 6 bases, J lost 7 bases, and 9 bases stayed unmatched. This CDR3 comprises 13 residues. Germline values: CDR1 MNHEY, CDR2 SVGAGI. The CDR3 region has the DNA TGTGCCAGCAGAACCGGGACAGTGAGGGAGCAGTACTTC. Its translation: CASRTGTVREQYF.

In its sample, this clonotype was seen many times. The chain recombines TRBV6-5 with TRBJ2-5; D is ambiguous. V dropped 7 bases and J dropped 0 bases, with 12 bases sitting between them. CDR3 length: 14 amino acids. Per germline, CDR1 MNHEY and CDR2 SVGAGI. The CDR3 coding sequence is TGTGCCAGCACCTTTGATAGGCACCAAGAGACCCAGTACTTC. Its protein product is CASTFDRHQETQYF.

This clonotype has at least ten counts. The chain uses TRBV6-5 and TRBJ2-1, with D perhaps matching TRBD1 (6 bases). The CDR3 has 16 amino acids. Looked up from germline, CDR1 is MNHEY and CDR2 is SVGAGI. V was shortened by 6 bases and J by 6 bases, with 21 bases between the two germline ends. CDR3 coding DNA: TGTGCCAGCAGGCCCGAATGGGGGCAAAGGGGCAATGAGCAGTTCTTC. It translates to CASRPEWGQRGNEQFF.

V is TRBV21-1 and J is TRBJ2-5; the listed D gene, TRBD2, was not tested against the DNA. TRBV21-1 is a pseudogene locus. This CDR3 contains 17 residues. The CDR3 loop is CASSKGLAGVASETQYF. DNA of the CDR3: TGTGCCAGCAGCAAAGGATTGGCGGGAGTAGCTTCAGAGACCCAGTACTTC.

Ten or more counts support this clonotype. The CDR3 DNA sequence: TGTGCCATCAGTGAGTCGATGGCAGGGTGGAACGAGCAGTACTTC. This codes for CAISESMAGWNEQYF. This chain uses TRBV10-3 with TRBJ2-7; a weak D match, TRBD1 (5 bases). The CDR3 has 15 amino acids. The V gene's germline CDR1 is ENHRY and CDR2 SYGVKD. Between the trimmed V and J ends, which lost 0 bases and 5 bases, there was a span of 14 bases.

This clonotype was picked up many times. This sequence joins TRBV5-5 and TRBJ2-7; TRBD1 agrees at 10 bases. CDR3 length: 14 residues. Losses at the gene ends were 4 bases for V and 5 bases for J; bases not matched to a gene: 6. Germline V lookup: CDR1 SGHKS, CDR2 YYEKEE (reference sequence). CDR3 nucleotides: TGTGCCAGCAGCCCTAGACAGGGGGCCGACGAGCAGTACTTC. Amino acid sequence: CASSPRQGADEQYF.

This clonotype has at least ten counts. The chain is built from TRBV27 and TRBJ1-5, with 8 bases identical to TRBD1. Germline lookup yields CDR1 MNHEY and CDR2 SMNVEV (reference sequence). The CDR3 totals 15 residues. V gave up 6 bases and J gave up 2 bases; unmatched junction bases: 6. The CDR3 DNA is TGTGCCAGCAGGCCCTTGGACAGGGGCAATCAGCCCCAGCATTTT. Amino acids: CASRPLDRGNQPQHF.

This clonotype was recorded at least ten times. J is TRBJ1-5 and V is TRBV6-2 or TRBV6-3; no reliable D call. CDR3 length: 12 residues. Between the trimmed V and J ends, which lost 7 bases and 1 base, there was a span of 5 bases. Germline V gives CDR1 MNHEY, CDR2 SVGEGT. The CDR3 sequence: CASTMSNQPQHF. CDR3 DNA sequence: TGTGCCAGCACCATGAGCAATCAGCCCCAGCATTTT.

The chain employs TRBV12-3 or TRBV12-4 and TRBJ2-5; TRBD1 matches at 10 bases. This CDR3 region has 18 residues. V was pared by 3 bases and J by 1 base, with 11 bases of the junction left unmatched. CDR3 in DNA: TGTGCCAGCAGTTTGTTCGGGACAGGGGCCGCGGCCCAAGAGACCCAGTACTTC. Protein: CASSLFGTGAAAQETQYF.

This clonotype appeared many times. The chain couples TRBV7-7 to TRBJ2-3; no clear D. CDR1 and CDR2 from the germline V gene are SSHAT and FNYEAQ (reference sequence). The CDR3 loop spans 13 amino acids. Trimming pared 2 bases from V and 4 bases from J, leaving 7 bases between. The CDR3 DNA sequence: TGTGCCAGCAGCTTATTGTACGCAGATACGCAGTATTTT. Its translation: CASSLLYADTQYF.

This clonotype was recorded many times. The chain employs TRBV20-1 and TRBJ2-7; 9 positions agree with TRBD1. Germline V gene sequence: CDR1 DFQATT, CDR2 SNEGSKA (reference sequence). The CDR3 spans 14 residues. The V segment lost 6 bases and the J segment 1 base; nucleotides outside the gene matches: 7. The chain's CDR3 is CSASTGGQSYEQYF. The DNA of the CDR3 is TGCAGTGCGTCAACAGGGGGCCAGTCCTACGAGCAGTACTTC.

There are many counts of this clonotype. This chain joins TRBV12-5 and TRBJ2-7, with 10 nucleotides matching TRBD1. This CDR3 region has 17 residues. Germline loops: CDR1 LGHNT, CDR2 FRNRAP. V lost 6 bases and J lost 3; bases outside the gene matches: 14. The CDR3 sequence is CASGSTPGTGANYEQYF. CDR3 DNA sequence: TGTGCTAGTGGCTCAACCCCCGGGACAGGGGCCAACTACGAGCAGTACTTC. Full variable domain (outside the CDR3, taken from reference TRBV12-5 and TRBJ2-7): DARVTQTPRHKVTEMGQEVTMRCQPILGHNTVFWYRQTMMQGLELLAYFRNRAPLDDSGMPKDRFSAEMPDATLATLKIQPSEPRDSAVYFCASGSTPGTGANYEQYFGPGTRLTVT.

This clonotype was counted ten times or more. CDR3 loop: CASSSQSIYEQFF. DNA for the CDR3: TGTGCCAGCAGTTCCCAAAGTATCTATGAGCAGTTCTTC. The rearrangement joins TRBV12-3 or TRBV12-4 to TRBJ2-1; no firm D call. Trimming removed 4 bases at V and 8 bases at J, with 12 bases between. CDR3 length equals 13 residues.

This clonotype has ten or more counts. This chain joins TRBV12-3 or TRBV12-4 and TRBJ2-2; D possibly corresponds to TRBD2 (5 bases). The V and J ends lost 6 bases and 4 bases respectively, with 15 bases between them. This CDR3 region has 15 residues. CDR3 DNA: TGTGCCAGCAGACCGACCCTAGCCCCCACCGGGGAGCTGTTTTTT. Its protein is CASRPTLAPTGELFF.

This clonotype was found many times. The rearrangement links TRBV12-3 or TRBV12-4 to TRBJ1-2; D ambiguous. Trimming cost V 6 bases and J 2 bases, with 10 bases left between them. The CDR3 loop spans 13 amino acids. CDR3: CASRPVNNYGYTF. CDR3 bases: TGTGCCAGCAGGCCGGTAAACAACTATGGCTACACCTTC.

This clonotype has a count of ten or more. This rearrangement joins TRBV15 to TRBJ2-2; D is unclear. CDR3 length equals 15 residues. Trimming pared 5 bases from V and 4 bases from J, leaving 14 bases between. Germline assignment: CDR1 LNHNV and CDR2 YYDKDF (reference sequence). CDR3 sequence (DNA): TGTGCCACCAGCCCCAGCCGTTCCTTCACCGGGGAGCTGTTTTTT. This codes for CATSPSRSFTGELFF.

This clonotype was picked up many times. The chain couples TRBV7-9 to TRBJ2-2; D unresolved. Germline loops: CDR1 SEHNR, CDR2 FQNEAQ (reference sequence). The CDR3 length is 13 residues. V was pared by 5 bases and J by 6 bases, with 10 bases between. Here the CDR3 reads CASSPQRAGELFF. CDR3 bases: TGTGCCAGCAGCCCACAACGGGCCGGGGAGCTGTTTTTT.

This clonotype was picked up many times. The rearrangement uses TRBV6-5 and TRBJ2-2; tentatively, D is TRBD1 (6 bases). The V gene's germline CDR1 is MNHEY and CDR2 SVGAGI. Between the trimmed V and J ends, which lost 7 bases and 5 bases, there was a span of 11 bases. This CDR3 has 13 amino acids. The CDR3: CASTRDKTGELFF. CDR3 coding DNA: TGTGCCAGCACCAGGGACAAGACCGGGGAGCTGTTTTTT.

This clonotype was counted many times. The rearrangement uses TRBV5-5 and TRBJ2-1; D remains ambiguous. CDR1 SGHKS and CDR2 YYEKEE come from the germline V gene (reference sequence). Trimming took 1 base from V and 2 from J, leaving 10 bases between them. This CDR3 is 15 amino acids long. The DNA for the CDR3 is TGTGCCAGCAGCTTGCGAGCCGCTCCCTACAATGAGCAGTTCTTC. It translates to CASSLRAAPYNEQFF.

V usage is TRBV18 and J usage is TRBJ2-1, with D unclear. Trimming shortened V by 6 bases and J by 5 bases, and 11 bases separated the two germline ends. This CDR3 comprises 13 residues. Germline assignment: CDR1 KGHSH and CDR2 LQKENI. Written as DNA, the CDR3 is TGTGCCAGCTCGAATATAGTCGACAATGAGCAGTTCTTC. It translates to CASSNIVDNEQFF. Based on the CDR3 plus reference TRBV18 and TRBJ2-1, the full variable domain is NAGVMQNPRHLVRRRGQEARLRCSPMKGHSHVYWYRQLPEEGLKFMVYLQKENIIDESGMPKERFSAEFPKEGPSILRIQQVVRGDSAAYFCASSNIVDNEQFFGPGTRLTVL.

This clonotype occurred a few times. This chain uses TRBV20-1 with TRBJ2-5; 8 bases agree with TRBD1. Looked up from germline, CDR1 is DFQATT and CDR2 is SNEGSKA (reference sequence). J gave up 1 base and V 5 bases, and 6 bases lay outside the gene matches. The CDR3 has 14 residues. As DNA, the CDR3 is TGCAGTGCTGGAGGGGGACAGGCCCAAGAGACCCAGTACTTC. It is translated as CSAGGGQAQETQYF.

This clonotype was seen many times. The genes are TRBV5-4 and TRBJ1-2; tentatively, D is TRBD1 (5 bases). Germline V gives CDR1 SGHNT, CDR2 YYREEE (reference sequence). Between the trimmed V and J ends, which lost 2 bases and 4 bases, there was a span of 9 bases. There are 13 residues in the CDR3. The chain's CDR3 is CASSFAGFYGYTF. In nucleotides, the CDR3 is TGTGCCAGCAGCTTCGCAGGGTTCTATGGCTACACCTTC.